This T cell receptor (beta chain) was profiled in a study of cytomegalovirus exposure and HLA in healthy donors (dated by TCRdb to 2017 to 2019). Notes on the research overall: An earlier analysis of roughly 500 of the donors reported 250 to 300 Gb of sequence data and some 120 million unique TCR beta sequences from about 180 million T cells. An early release covering 500 to 750 HLA-typed donors comprised approximately 300 gigabases of sequencing data and around 86 million unique TCR sequences. The genetic ancestry cluster associated with self-reported Caucasian donors included 70% to 85% of the approximately 430 genotyped donors. The study aimed to test whether cataloging public T cell receptors could reveal signatures of past pathogen exposure. The study used immunosequencing to profile the T cell repertoires of more than 650 subjects and linked those repertoires to cytomegalovirus serostatus. Along with the approximately 600-subject first cohort, a separate validation cohort of over a hundred different subjects was used. The study combined high-throughput TCR immunosequencing, statistical association of individual TCRs with disease status, and machine learning to predict cytomegalovirus infection status. To study patterns of TCR occurrence, a later analysis re-analyzed previously published TCR beta repertoires from several hundred donors and added high-resolution HLA genotyping. Rather than using new phenotypic data, the later analysis identified candidate immune exposures from TCR beta sequences and from how often those sequences occurred across donors. An earlier analysis of 587 of the donors used high-throughput TCR beta sequencing to judge whether each TCR beta V gene segment behaved as functional or pseudogenic. Donor age, sex, ethnicity and CMV serostatus were compiled alongside the repertoire data. A later genetic analysis used genome-wide SNP genotypes for about 60% of the roughly 670 donors, treating that subset as a discovery cohort. Every discovery cohort repertoire had been produced on one sequencing platform. Class I and class II HLA loci were covered by the typing at four-digit resolution. Typing coverage varied by locus: 629-630 donors for A, B, C, DRB1 and DQB1; more than 500 for DQA1; about 570 for DPA1; fewer than 480 for DPB1. Because of strong linkage in the cohort, roughly five DR-DQ haplotypes were treated as single units for association and clustering. On average, over 200,000 unique TCR beta nucleotide sequences were sequenced per donor among a few hundred genotyped donors of the cohort, with around 19% of those sequences being non-productive.

The paper as a whole reports these results and caveats: CMV serostatus was the only immune exposure information available for the cohort. The classifier was reported to diagnose cytomegalovirus status with high specificity and sensitivity in both the original and validation cohorts. An association between a missense DCLRE1C variant and V-gene and J-gene trimming of TCR beta chains was found in a later genetic analysis and replicated in an independent cohort. A cluster of highly shared sequence variants was judged likely to be a technical artifact of the sequencing pipeline. While some public TCRs were present in many individuals, most TCR sequences turned up only very rarely across donors. Over 15 rarely observed V segments, including chromosome 9 orphons, were excluded from the earlier analysis of a few hundred of the donors because counts were too low. In the study, about 150 TCR beta chains were listed as associated with cytomegalovirus. In a later analysis, the rate of TCR association differed among HLA loci, with DRB1 alleles having the most associated TCRs and HLA-C alleles having the fewest. A further reported finding was that TCR beta sequences accurately predicted the HLA-A and HLA-B alleles for most subjects in the first cohort. This cohort had only TCR beta chains sequenced, and the lack of alpha or paired-chain data limited which features could be detected. A later analysis found that most CMV-associated TCR beta chains appeared HLA-restricted, with HLA associations seemingly driven largely by CMV exposure. An earlier analysis of approximately 500 of the donors showed that most TCR beta V segments appeared in productive rearrangements either about 87% or about 30% of the time, which broadly matched IMGT annotations. Sequencing depth was assumed to be roughly uniform across donors in the presence/absence analyses, though that assumption may not hold. The authors suggested that the approach could potentially be generalized to other disease states and immunological phenotypes. Correlated functional status among segregating V segments might reflect linkage disequilibrium, but an unknown experimental factor could not be ruled out. Assigning TCR associations to individual alleles was difficult when HLA alleles, especially DR and DQ, strongly co-occurred. Specific HLA alleles were associated with 16,951 TCR beta sequences at a false discovery rate of 0.05 in a later analysis. Some IMGT-functional V segments, including TRBV6-2 and TRBV6-3, could not be distinguished by the 87-base-pair reads and were therefore excluded. Compared with equally common non-associated chains, HLA-associated TCR beta chains in a later analysis were more clonally expanded and had lower generation probabilities. In vitro tests confirmed that a few of the cytomegalovirus-associated TCR beta chains recognize cytomegalovirus antigens. Because some donors lacked HLA typing at each locus, the association tests relied only on the typed subset. In a later analysis, several top co-occurrence clusters were reported to appear linked to parvovirus B19, influenza, CMV and Epstein-Barr virus. Compared with the approximately 670-donor mean, donors in an Asian-associated ancestry cluster had fewer N-insertions in productive TCRs, according to a later genetic analysis.

The cohort consisted of 670 or so healthy bone marrow donors. Cohort members were all nominally healthy when sampled, although unrecorded immune exposures were likely present. The donor was CMV seronegative and was included in the group of a few hundred seronegative cohort members. Every donor gave a peripheral blood sample, and the peripheral blood mononuclear cells from that sample were used for TCR beta sequencing. Genomic DNA was extracted from the blood cell samples with the Qiagen DNeasy Blood Extraction Kit. To note about this clone: Its antigen specificity is not known. No qualities accompany the bases; no much larger clone lies one base away.

Library method: the immunoSEQ multiplex PCR assay. The multiplex PCR relied on a mix of 60 forward primers for TCR Vbeta segments and 13 reverse primers for TCR Jbeta segments. The CDR3 region of rearranged TCR beta genes was amplified from genomic DNA with a multiplex PCR assay. The amplified TCR beta libraries were sequenced on the Illumina HiSeq System as 87-base-pair reads. The original pipeline was this. A later analysis tallied around 80 million unique TCR beta chains across the 550 to 850 repertoires, and roughly 11 million of those chains were shared by two or more donors. Raw reads were error-corrected and collapsed into unique sequences by a nearest-neighbor algorithm in which closely related sequences were merged to remove PCR and sequencing errors. To assign V, D and J gene segments, CDR3 sequences were aligned to IMGT reference sequences. Each retained sequence needed at least a six-nucleotide match to both a V gene segment and a J gene segment. Rearrangements were classified as productive when the CDR3 lacked stop codons and remained in frame with V and J, and all other rearrangements were classified as non-productive. Following IMGT convention, CDR3 was defined as the stretch from the second conserved V-encoded cysteine to the conserved J-encoded phenylalanine. The earlier analysis of about 560 of the donors excluded any sequence lacking an unambiguous match to a single V gene segment. An earlier analysis of 500 to 700 of the donors classified V segments as functional when productive rearrangements were above 56.7% and as segregating when the standard deviation between donors was above 5%. To diagnose cytomegalovirus status from the catalog of TCR beta chain sequences, a statistical classification framework was built. A later analysis assigned V and J genes by comparing TCR nucleotide sequences with IMGT/GENE-DB human TR gene sequences. The TCRdist pipeline was used in a later analysis to assign CDR3 sequences and most-parsimonious VDJ recombination scenarios. In a later analysis, each TCR beta chain was defined by its CDR3 amino acid sequence together with its V-gene family, and reads without a unique V-gene family were excluded. As a way to deal with suspected cross-contamination and a sequencing artifact, a later analysis dropped hundreds of nucleotide sequences that were highly shared and had low generation probability. A later analysis calculated a clonal expansion index for each public chain from normalized within-repertoire ranks of inferred template counts. Generation probabilities in a later analysis came from a VDJ recombination model fitted to out-of-frame rearrangements, and those results were checked against IGoR. In a later analysis, TCR-TCR, TCR-HLA and TCR-CMV co-occurrence was scored with hypergeometric tests, and a repertoire-size bias correction was applied to TCR pairs. To estimate false discovery rates, a later analysis permuted the HLA or CMV assignments 20 times. In a later analysis, co-occurring TCRs were grouped using DBSCAN, and TCRdist sequence similarity was added for clustering within HLA-allele-positive subsets. Repertoires with fewer than 30,000 or more than 120,000 public chains were left out of co-occurrence clustering, as were several repertoires with anomalous nucleotide sharing. Imported from immuneACCESS, the table was reduced by TCRdb to in-frame sequences with V and J called. These copies leave out some clones; in studies compared against another copy, an unresolved V gene accounts for under half, and the cause of the remainder is not known. The V and J calls and the clone size are those of that table, but D and trimming were determined from the DNA. This sample holds some 130,000 clones; about 72% were observed only once. The ten largest account for around 1.6% of the sample.

CDR1 is given as SNHLY and CDR2 as FYNNEI, both from the germline V gene. The CDR3 starts with the cysteine, ends with the phenylalanine, and has 12 residues. Of all the DNA, just the CDR3 is kept, 36 bases in frame from base 1. The V and J ends are trimmed by 7 bases and 8 bases, leaving 12 bases between them. The rearranged segments are TRBV2 and TRBJ2-1, with TRBD2 as a weak D call on 6 bases. This clonotype was sampled from a female donor in good health and CMV-seronegative. The sample was PBMCs. Here is the DNA: TGTGCCAGCATGGGCGGAGGGCATGAGCAGTTCTTC. Its amino acids are CASMGGGHEQFF.